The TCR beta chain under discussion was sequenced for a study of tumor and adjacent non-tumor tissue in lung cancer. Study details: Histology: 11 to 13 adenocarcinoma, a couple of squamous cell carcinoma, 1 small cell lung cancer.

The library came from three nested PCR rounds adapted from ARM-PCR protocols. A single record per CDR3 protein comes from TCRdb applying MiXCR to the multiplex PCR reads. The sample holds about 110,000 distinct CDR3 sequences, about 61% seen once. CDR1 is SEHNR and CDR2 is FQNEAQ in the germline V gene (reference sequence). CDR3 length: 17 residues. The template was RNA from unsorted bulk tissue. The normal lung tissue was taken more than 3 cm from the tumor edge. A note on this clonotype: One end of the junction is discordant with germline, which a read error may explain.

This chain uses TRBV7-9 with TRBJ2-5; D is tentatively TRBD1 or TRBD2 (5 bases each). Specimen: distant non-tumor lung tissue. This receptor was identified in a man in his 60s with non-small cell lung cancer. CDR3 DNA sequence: TGTGCCAGCACCCTAGGGACGGCGTTCTCCCTCCAAAAGACCCAGTACTTC. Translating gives CASTLGTAFSLQKTQYF.